This is a list of T cell receptor beta chains from one sample in a study of breast tumors, draining lymph nodes, adjacent tissues. TCRdb reanalysed the multiplex PCR reads using MiXCR and keeps one entry per CDR3 protein. Among some 120,000 distinct CDR3 sequences listed, less than 20% were seen once. What was sequenced was axillary lymph node tissue. The receptors come from a female donor with breast cancer. Some clones in this sample may be carry-over from other donors' samples. Both conserved end residues are part of each CDR3. The D gene is left open where the match is weak. A row's size may be missing; if present it is once, few, many or a size class.

length: 16; V: TRBV9; J: TRBJ2-3; size: once; D: TRBD2; DNA: TGTGTCAGCAGCGTACAGGCGGGGGGGGTGGGAGATACGCAGTATTTT; CDR3: CVSSVQAGGVGDTQYF
length: 15; V: TRBV7-6; J: TRBJ2-7; size: many; D: TRBD2; DNA: TGTGCCAGCAGCTCCGGACTAGCGGGAGCTGGCGAGCAGTACTTC; CDR3: CASSSGLAGAGEQYF
length: 17; V: TRBV7-9; J: TRBJ2-3; size: many; D: TRBD1; DNA: TGTGCCAGCAGCTTAGCGGTGGAACAGGGGGGCACAGATACGCAGTATTTT; CDR3: CASSLAVEQGGTDTQYF
length: 16; V: TRBV2; J: TRBJ2-5; size: many; D: TRBD2; DNA: TGTGCCAGCAGTGGTGTTACTAGCGGGGAATGGGAGACCCAGTACTTC; CDR3: CASSGVTSGEWETQYF
length: 12; V: TRBV9; J: TRBJ2-5; size: few; D: -; DNA: TGTGCCAGCAGCCCGGGGGTCGGAACCCAGTACTTC; CDR3: CASSPGVGTQYF
length: 17; V: TRBV19; J: TRBJ1-5; size: many; D: -; DNA: TGTGCCAGTAGTATTCCCTTTGTGGGACGGGAAAATCAGCCCCAGCATTTT; CDR3: CASSIPFVGRENQPQHF
length: 15; V: TRBV5-1; J: TRBJ1-1; size: -; D: -; DNA: TGCGCCAGCAATAAGGTGGAGGGCCGAAACACTGAAGCTTTCTTT; CDR3: CASNKVEGRNTEAFF
length: 13; V: TRBV5-1; J: TRBJ2-7; size: medium-sized; D: -; DNA: TGCGCCAGCAGGGACTCCAGCTCCTACGAGCAGTACTTC; CDR3: CASRDSSSYEQYF
length: 15; V: TRBV20-1; J: TRBJ1-5; size: many; D: -; DNA: TGCAGTGCTAGAGGACCCGCTCAGAGCAATCAGCCCCAGCATTTT; CDR3: CSARGPAQSNQPQHF
length: 15; V: TRBV10-2; J: TRBJ2-7; size: many; D: TRBD2; DNA: TGCGCCAGCAGTGGGACTAGCCAGTCTTCGGGAGAGCAGTACTTC; CDR3: CASSGTSQSSGEQYF
length: 14; V: TRBV19; J: TRBJ1-5; size: many; D: TRBD1; DNA: TGTGCCAGTAGTGAGACAGGGGGCCGGCAGCCCCAGCATTTT; CDR3: CASSETGGRQPQHF
length: 17; V: TRBV6-5; J: TRBJ1-3; size: -; D: TRBD1; DNA: TGTGCCAGCAGAACATCCCCCTCGGGACAGGGGGGAAACACCATATATTTT; CDR3: CASRTSPSGQGGNTIYF
length: 14; V: TRBV2; J: TRBJ2-7; size: many; D: TRBD2; DNA: TGTGCCAGCAGTGTCGGGGGGTACTCCTACGAGCAGTACTTC; CDR3: CASSVGGYSYEQYF
length: 13; V: TRBV10-3; J: TRBJ1-5; size: many; D: TRBD1; DNA: TGTGCCATCAGAGCAGGGGGGAAGCAGCCCCAGCATTTT; CDR3: CAIRAGGKQPQHF
length: 15; V: TRBV7-2; J: TRBJ2-7; size: many; D: TRBD2; DNA: TGTGCCAGCAGCCACTCCTCGGGGGGGAATGACGAGCAGTACTTC; CDR3: CASSHSSGGNDEQYF
length: 14; V: TRBV20-1; J: TRBJ2-3; size: many; D: -; DNA: TGCAGTGCTAGTTCGGGAGCTAGCACAGATACGCAGTATTTT; CDR3: CSASSGASTDTQYF
length: 14; V: TRBV2; J: TRBJ2-2; size: many; D: TRBD1; DNA: TGTGCCATAGGACAGGGTGGTCGGGCCGGGGAGCTGTTTTTT; CDR3: CAIGQGGRAGELFF
length: 17; V: TRBV4-2; J: TRBJ2-7; size: many; D: TRBD2; DNA: TGTGCCAGCAGCCAAGGAATCGCTAGCGGTAGCTCCTACGAGCAGTACTTC; CDR3: CASSQGIASGSSYEQYF
length: 13; V: TRBV9; J: TRBJ2-7; size: many; D: -; DNA: TGTGCCAGCAGCCGGGGGGCCGACTACGAGCAGTACTTC; CDR3: CASSRGADYEQYF
length: 14; V: TRBV5-1; J: TRBJ2-1; size: medium-sized; D: TRBD2; DNA: TGCGCCAGCACCCCGGGGGGGGCCTACAATGAGCAGTTCTTC; CDR3: CASTPGGAYNEQFF
length: 13; V: TRBV6-1; J: TRBJ1-5; size: many; D: -; DNA: TGTGCCAGCAGTGAGGTCTACAATCAGCCCCAGCATTTT; CDR3: CASSEVYNQPQHF
length: 14; V: TRBV27; J: TRBJ2-3; size: -; D: -; DNA: TGTGCCAGCAGTTTATCGGATGGGGCAGATACGCAGTATTTT; CDR3: CASSLSDGADTQYF
length: 15; V: TRBV28; J: TRBJ2-7; size: few; D: TRBD2; DNA: TGTGCCAGCAGGGGGTTAGCGGGAGGACGAAACGAGCAGTACTTC; CDR3: CASRGLAGGRNEQYF
length: 15; V: TRBV19; J: TRBJ1-5; size: -; D: -; DNA: TGTGCCAGTAGTAAATTGAGGAACCCCAATCAGCCCCAGCATTTT; CDR3: CASSKLRNPNQPQHF
length: 15; V: TRBV7-9; J: TRBJ2-5; size: many; D: -; DNA: TGTGCCAGCAGCTTAGTTGACGGAATTCAAGAGACCCAGTACTTC; CDR3: CASSLVDGIQETQYF
length: 18; V: TRBV7-9; J: TRBJ2-1; size: many; D: TRBD1; DNA: TGTGCCAGCAGCTTACTCCCTGGACAGGCCCTCTCGTACAATGAGCAGTTCTTC; CDR3: CASSLLPGQALSYNEQFF
length: 19; V: TRBV7-6; J: TRBJ2-5; size: many; D: TRBD1; DNA: TGTGCCAGCAGCTTGAGACCGGGACAGCTTTCTAGGGTCCAAGAGACCCAGTACTTC; CDR3: CASSLRPGQLSRVQETQYF
length: 14; V: TRBV5-8; J: TRBJ2-5; size: many; D: -; DNA: TGTGCCAGCAGCTTGGGACTAGTCAAAGAGACCCAGTACTTC; CDR3: CASSLGLVKETQYF
length: 16; V: TRBV20-1; J: TRBJ1-6; size: many; D: -; DNA: TGCAGTGCTAGAGATTGGGGGAGGTCCTATAATTCACCCCTCCACTTT; CDR3: CSARDWGRSYNSPLHF
length: 12; V: TRBV7-8; J: TRBJ2-7; size: -; D: -; DNA: TGTGCCAGCAGCTTATTTGGCTACGAGCAGTACTTC; CDR3: CASSLFGYEQYF
length: 17; V: TRBV20-1; J: TRBJ2-3; size: -; D: -; DNA: TGCAGTGCCGTACCTGGCGGGGTTAGACAGAGCACAGATACGCAGTATTTT; CDR3: CSAVPGGVRQSTDTQYF
length: 17; V: TRBV4-2; J: TRBJ1-6; size: many; D: -; DNA: TGTGCCAGCAGCCAGGCGTCAGGGGTCGATATTAATTCACCCCTCCACTTT; CDR3: CASSQASGVDINSPLHF
length: 13; V: TRBV19; J: TRBJ2-5; size: many; D: TRBD2; DNA: TGTGCCAGCTCCGGGACTAGCAGCGAGACCCAGTACTTC; CDR3: CASSGTSSETQYF
length: 16; V: TRBV4-1; J: TRBJ1-6; size: many; D: TRBD1; DNA: TGCGCCAGCAGCCGACAAAAGGGGACAGGGGAATCACCCCTCCACTTT; CDR3: CASSRQKGTGESPLHF
length: 14; V: TRBV2; J: TRBJ2-7; size: many; D: TRBD2; DNA: TGTGCCAGCAGTGCGAAGCGGGGGAACTACGAGCAGTACTTC; CDR3: CASSAKRGNYEQYF
length: 15; V: TRBV9; J: TRBJ2-2; size: many; D: -; DNA: TGTGCCAGCAGCGTAGATGCAGGGACGACCGGGGAGCTGTTTTTT; CDR3: CASSVDAGTTGELFF
length: 13; V: TRBV3-1; J: TRBJ2-1; size: many; D: -; DNA: TGTGCCAGCAGCCAAGCAGGTTCGGATGAGCAGTTCTTC; CDR3: CASSQAGSDEQFF
length: 13; V: TRBV5-1; J: TRBJ2-3; size: many; D: -; DNA: TGCGCCAGCAGCTTGACTAGCCCAGATACGCAGTATTTT; CDR3: CASSLTSPDTQYF
length: 15; V: TRBV18; J: TRBJ2-7; size: many; D: TRBD1; DNA: TGTGCCAGCTCACCAGGGACAGTTATGTCCTACGAGCAGTACTTC; CDR3: CASSPGTVMSYEQYF
length: 15; V: TRBV6-5; J: TRBJ2-7; size: -; D: TRBD2; DNA: TGTGCCAGCAGTTACTCGAAACTAGCGGGGGTTAAGCAGTACTTC; CDR3: CASSYSKLAGVKQYF
length: 15; V: TRBV11-2; J: TRBJ2-5; size: many; D: -; DNA: TGTGCCAGCAGCTTAGAGTCCGGTAGCCCGGAGACCCAGTACTTC; CDR3: CASSLESGSPETQYF
length: 15; V: TRBV7-3; J: TRBJ2-1; size: many; D: TRBD2; DNA: TGTGCCAGCAGCTTAGGCGGGGGGGGAGAGACTGAGCAGTTCTTC; CDR3: CASSLGGGGETEQFF
length: 15; V: TRBV6-5; J: TRBJ2-1; size: many; D: -; DNA: TGTGCCAGCAGTTACATAGGTGGACAGTACAATGAGCAGTTCTTC; CDR3: CASSYIGGQYNEQFF
length: 14; V: TRBV12-3/TRBV12-4; J: TRBJ2-5; size: many; D: TRBD1; DNA: TGTGCCAGCAGCCCGTTACAGGGGAGAAAGACCCAGTACTTC; CDR3: CASSPLQGRKTQYF
length: 16; V: TRBV18; J: TRBJ2-1; size: -; D: -; DNA: TGTGCCAGCTCCGAAAGGTGGGGTTTAACCTACAATGAGCAGTTCTTC; CDR3: CASSERWGLTYNEQFF
length: 14; V: TRBV7-3; J: TRBJ2-1; size: -; D: TRBD2; DNA: TGTGCCAGCAGCCCAACTAGCGGGAGGGGTGAGCAGTTCTTC; CDR3: CASSPTSGRGEQFF
length: 15; V: TRBV7-9; J: TRBJ2-5; size: many; D: TRBD1; DNA: TGTGCCAGCAGCTCCGGACAGGGGATTAGGGAGACCCAGTACTTC; CDR3: CASSSGQGIRETQYF
length: 14; V: TRBV7-8; J: TRBJ2-7; size: many; D: TRBD2; DNA: TGTGCCAGCAGTCGGACTAGCGGAGTTTTGGAGCAGTACTTC; CDR3: CASSRTSGVLEQYF
length: 15; V: TRBV12-3/TRBV12-4; J: TRBJ1-5; size: many; D: TRBD1; DNA: TGTGCCAGCAGTTTTCAACAGGGGGATGGTCAGCCCCAGCATTTT; CDR3: CASSFQQGDGQPQHF
length: 15; V: TRBV6-2/TRBV6-3; J: TRBJ2-1; size: few; D: TRBD1; DNA: TGTGCCAGCAGTTCGGGACAGGGTCTGTACAATGAGCAGTTCTTC; CDR3: CASSSGQGLYNEQFF
length: 15; V: TRBV7-2; J: TRBJ1-1; size: -; D: -; DNA: TGTGCCAGCAGTCAACTAACTCGAGGCGGGCCTGAAGCTTTCTTT; CDR3: CASSQLTRGGPEAFF
length: 13; V: TRBV6-1; J: TRBJ1-2; size: many; D: -; DNA: TGTGCCAGCAGTGAAGACAGCAACTATGGCTACACCTTC; CDR3: CASSEDSNYGYTF
length: 12; V: TRBV28; J: TRBJ2-5; size: -; D: -; DNA: TGTGCCAGCAGTGAGTCCCTAGAGACCCAGTACTTC; CDR3: CASSESLETQYF
length: 17; V: TRBV11-2; J: TRBJ1-5; size: -; D: -; DNA: TGTGCCAGCAGCTTAAATATAAGGACAACCGGCAATCAGCCCCAGCATTTT; CDR3: CASSLNIRTTGNQPQHF
length: 14; V: TRBV5-4; J: TRBJ2-5; size: many; D: TRBD1; DNA: TGTGCCAGCAGCTTGGGAGGGGGCATGGAGACCCAGTACTTC; CDR3: CASSLGGGMETQYF
length: 15; V: TRBV5-1; J: TRBJ2-3; size: many; D: TRBD2; DNA: TGCGCCAGCAGCTTGGCGGGGGGGGCTGGAGATACGCAGTATTTT; CDR3: CASSLAGGAGDTQYF
length: 12; V: TRBV2; J: TRBJ2-5; size: -; D: TRBD1; DNA: TGTGCCAGCGGACAGGGGCGAGAGACCCAGTACTTC; CDR3: CASGQGRETQYF
length: 14; V: TRBV11-3; J: TRBJ2-2; size: -; D: -; DNA: TGTGCCAGCAGCTTAGCTCCGAACACCGGGGAGCTGTTTTTT; CDR3: CASSLAPNTGELFF
length: 13; V: TRBV6-1; J: TRBJ2-3; size: many; D: -; DNA: TGTGCCAGCAGTGAATTGTGGTGGGATACGCAGTATTTT; CDR3: CASSELWWDTQYF
length: 13; V: TRBV28; J: TRBJ2-7; size: many; D: TRBD2; DNA: TGTGCCAGTATCGGGGGGGCGGGCTACGAGCAGTACTTC; CDR3: CASIGGAGYEQYF